Listed below are T cell receptor beta chains from one sample, sequenced in a study of blood T cell repertoires in COVID-19. Produced via immunoSEQ multiplex PCR; TCRdb's table is partial and in-frame only. The repertoire holds about 330,000 clones, with over 75% as singletons. The specimen was PBMCs or T cells enriched from blood (not recorded which). These TCRs come from a man aged 25-40 years who had recovered from COVID-19. Each CDR3 is given with its conserved first and last residue. Each record gives: D gene, V gene, CDR3 length, clone size, J gene, CDR3 DNA, CDR3 protein. The D gene is left open where the match is weak. Not every row has a clone size; where given, it reads once, few, many or a size class.

>.|TRBV27|13|.|TRBJ1-5
TGTGCCAGCTCACCGGGAGGGACTCAGCCCCAGCATTTT
CASSPGGTQPQHF
>.|TRBV5-1|15|.|TRBJ2-3
TGCGCCAGCAGCTTGGGGGCAGCCCTTGAAGATACGCAGTATTTT
CASSLGAALEDTQYF
>TRBD2|TRBV3-1/TRBV3-2|18|.|TRBJ2-2
TGTGCCAGCAGCCGATCCGGACTAGCGGGGGGGAACACCGGGGAGCTGTTTTTT
CASSRSGLAGGNTGELFF
>TRBD1|TRBV20-1|11|.|TRBJ2-7
TGCAGTGCTAGTCCGACAGGGGCCTTGTACTTC
CSASPTGALYF
>TRBD1|TRBV4-1|17|.|TRBJ2-7
TGCGCCAGCAGCCAAGATGGTTTGGGACAGGGGGTCTACGAGCAGTACTTC
CASSQDGLGQGVYEQYF
>.|TRBV29-1|11|.|TRBJ1-1
TGCAGCGTTGTTGGGCAGGGCCAAGCTTTCTTT
CSVVGQGQAFF
>TRBD1|TRBV19|18|.|TRBJ2-2
TGTGCCAGTAGTACGTCCCGGGACAGGGCGAGGAACACCGGGGAGCTGTTTTTT
CASSTSRDRARNTGELFF
>.|TRBV27|13|.|TRBJ2-7
TGTGCCAGCAGGCAGGGTGGATTCTACGAGCAGTACTTC
CASRQGGFYEQYF
>.|TRBV15|19|.|TRBJ2-2
TGTGCCACCAGCAGAGCCCCGGGACAAGGGTTCAAGAACACCGGGGAGCTGTTTTTT
CATSRAPGQGFKNTGELFF
>.|TRBV4-1|16|.|TRBJ1-2
TGCGCCAGCAGCCAGCCGGAACGACAGTTCCCCTATGGCTACACCTTC
CASSQPERQFPYGYTF
>TRBD2|TRBV2|16|.|TRBJ2-4
TGTGCCAGCAGTGAAGCGCGGGGGTTGGCCAAAAACATTCAGTACTTC
CASSEARGLAKNIQYF
>.|TRBV7-9|15|.|TRBJ2-5
TGTGCCAGCAGCCGATCCGGATGGGCCCAAGAGACCCAGTACTTC
CASSRSGWAQETQYF
>.|TRBV28|15|.|TRBJ1-1
TGTGCCAGCAGTTCCGCGGAGGGCAGGAACACTGAAGCTTTCTTT
CASSSAEGRNTEAFF
>.|TRBV12-3/TRBV12-4|12|.|TRBJ2-3
TGTGCCAGCAGTTTGGCGACCCAGACAGGAAATTTT
CASSLATQTGNF
>.|TRBV6-4|14|.|TRBJ2-3
TGTGCCAGCAGTGACTCGAGGAGATCCGATACGCAGTATTTT
CASSDSRRSDTQYF
>TRBD1|TRBV11-3|18|.|TRBJ2-5
TGTGCCAGCAGCTTAGGGACAGGGGGCGCGGGGTCCCAAGAGACCCAGTACTTC
CASSLGTGGAGSQETQYF
>.|TRBV11-3|13|.|TRBJ2-7
TGTGCCAGCAGCCACAGGGCGGGCTACGAGCAGTACTTC
CASSHRAGYEQYF
>TRBD2|TRBV15|14|.|TRBJ2-5
TGTGCCACCAGACCAAAGCGGGGGCAAGAGACCCAGTACTTC
CATRPKRGQETQYF
>TRBD1|TRBV10-3|16|.|TRBJ1-1
TGTGCCATCAGTGCTCCGGGACAGGGAAGGAACACTGAAGCTTTCTTT
CAISAPGQGRNTEAFF
>TRBD1|TRBV2|13|.|TRBJ1-2
TGTGCCAGCAGCGTTTGGACAGGGAATGGCTACACCTTC
CASSVWTGNGYTF
>TRBD1|TRBV3-1/TRBV3-2|16|.|TRBJ1-6
TGTGCCAGCAGCCAAGATATGACAGGGATAAATTCACCCCTCCACTTT
CASSQDMTGINSPLHF
>.|TRBV15|15|.|TRBJ2-6
TGTGCCACCAGCAGAGATATTGCTGGGGCCAACGTCCTGACTTTC
CATSRDIAGANVLTF
>.|TRBV16|14|few|TRBJ1-5
TGTGCCAGCAGCCAATTTTCGGGAAATCAGCCCCAGCATTTT
CASSQFSGNQPQHF
>TRBD1|TRBV11-2|17|.|TRBJ1-2
TGTGCCAGCAGCTTAGGACCCGGGACAGGGATTTACTATGGCTACACCTTC
CASSLGPGTGIYYGYTF
>TRBD1|TRBV27|13|once|TRBJ1-5
TGTGCCAGCAGTCACGACAGGGACGTGCCCCAGCATTTT
CASSHDRDVPQHF
>TRBD1|TRBV6-1|15|.|TRBJ2-1
TGTGCCAGCAGTGAATTGGGACAGGGGGCGGTTGAGCAGTTCTTC
CASSELGQGAVEQFF
>.|TRBV9|15|once|TRBJ1-1
TGTGCCAGCAGCGATTTCGGGACACTGAACACTGAAGCTTTCTTT
CASSDFGTLNTEAFF
>.|TRBV30|12|.|TRBJ1-2
TGTGCCTGGAACCAGGGAACTTTCGGCTACACCTTC
CAWNQGTFGYTF
>.|TRBV24-1|14|.|TRBJ2-2
TGTGCCACCAGAGCTTATGGGAGCACCGGGGAGCTGTTTTTT
CATRAYGSTGELFF
>TRBD2|TRBV6-5|15|.|TRBJ2-3
TGTGCCAGCAACCCGACTAGCGGGGGGAGGGATACGCAGTATTTT
CASNPTSGGRDTQYF
>TRBD1|TRBV27|17|.|TRBJ1-1
TGTGCCAGCAGTTTGGGTCCCGGGACAGGGGCAGGACATGAAGCTTTCTTT
CASSLGPGTGAGHEAFF
>.|TRBV6-5|14|.|TRBJ2-7
TGTGCCGTCGGTTCCGCAGGGGACGCCTACGAGCAGTACTTC
CAVGSAGDAYEQYF
>TRBD2|TRBV7-3|14|.|TRBJ2-5
TGTGCCAGCAGCTTTAGCGGGGGGGAAGAGACCCAGTACTTC
CASSFSGGEETQYF
>.|TRBV27|16|once|TRBJ2-7
TGTGCCAGCAGTTTATCAGGCGGGGTGACCTCCTACGAGCAGTACTTC
CASSLSGGVTSYEQYF
>TRBD2|TRBV11-3|18|.|TRBJ2-5
TGTGCCAGCAGGGCCCAGGGACTAGCGGGGGGGCCAAAAGAGACCCAGTACTTC
CASRAQGLAGGPKETQYF
>.|TRBV12-3/TRBV12-4|13|once|TRBJ1-6
TGTGCCAGCAGTTTGGGGCTCTATTCACCCCTCCACTTT
CASSLGLYSPLHF
>.|TRBV27|13|once|TRBJ2-7
TGTGCCAGCAGTCCACTCGAGTGGTACGAGCAGTACTTC
CASSPLEWYEQYF
>.|TRBV19|17|.|TRBJ2-1
TGTGCCAGTAGGGGAAACGACAGGCTGTACCTTTACAATGAGCAGTTCTTC
CASRGNDRLYLYNEQFF
>TRBD1|TRBV27|18|.|TRBJ2-2
TGTGCCAGCAGTCTCCGCCCCCCAGGGGGCGCCGTCTCCGGGGAGCTGTTTTTT
CASSLRPPGGAVSGELFF
>.|TRBV2|14|.|TRBJ2-5
TGTGCCAGCTCCGAGGTAGAGAATCAAGAGACCCAGTACTTC
CASSEVENQETQYF